The 32 T cell receptor beta chains reported below all come from one sample, sequenced in a study of control samples from healthy donors and cancer patients. The assay was immunoSEQ multiplex PCR, and TCRdb's table has in-frame clones only and misses some. This sample yields over 150,000 clones, of which 85% to 90% are seen a single time; roughly 1.5% belongs to the top ten. Sequenced: blood. The receptors were sampled from a woman aged 50 to 65 in good health.

The V gene is TRBV28, the J gene TRBJ2-7; 9 nucleotides agree with TRBD1. Germline trimming cut 4 bases from V and 4 bases from J; bases unmatched to any gene: 8. The CDR3 consists of 15 residues. Per germline, CDR1 MDHEN and CDR2 SYDVKM. The CDR3 spells CASSSPGQGDYEQYF. CDR3 nucleotides: TGTGCCAGCAGTTCTCCGGGACAGGGAGATTACGAGCAGTACTTC.

This sequence joins TRBV3-1 (or the pseudogene TRBV3-2) and TRBJ2-5; D unclear. Germline lookup yields CDR1 LGHDT and CDR2 YNNKEL (reference sequence). V lost 1 base and J 5 bases, leaving 8 bases between the germline ends. The CDR3 extends over 13 amino acids. The DNA for the CDR3 is TGTGCCAGCAGCCAAGTCCTAGGGGAGACCCAGTACTTC. Translated, it gives CASSQVLGETQYF.

The V call is TRBV2, the J call TRBJ2-5; the D is unclear. CDR1 and CDR2 (germline): SNHLY, FYNNEI. V was clipped by 6 bases and J by 0 bases, with 8 bases between them. CDR3 length: 13 residues. The CDR3 loop is CASSLGNQETQYF. CDR3 DNA: TGTGCCAGCAGCCTCGGCAACCAAGAGACCCAGTACTTC.

The rearrangement links TRBV28 to TRBJ1-2; D is unresolved. This CDR3 is built from 13 residues. The germline V gene has CDR1 MDHEN and CDR2 SYDVKM. V lost 5 bases and J 6 bases, leaving 13 bases between the germline ends. CDR3 loop: CASSLIGRDGYTF. The CDR3 nucleotides are TGTGCCAGCAGTCTTATTGGAAGGGATGGCTACACCTTC.

The chain uses TRBV6-5 and TRBJ2-7; the D gene is possibly TRBD2 (6 bases). Trimming shortened V by 0 bases and J by 4 bases, and 13 bases separated the two germline ends. Germline V gives CDR1 MNHEY, CDR2 SVGAGI. The CDR3 extends over 15 amino acids. CDR3 DNA sequence: TGTGCCAGCAGTTACTCGATGCGGGACGGATACGAGCAGTACTTC. Its translation is CASSYSMRDGYEQYF.

This chain uses TRBV27 with TRBJ2-1; 9 nucleotides match TRBD1. Unmatched junction bases numbered 10, after V lost 5 bases and J lost 11 bases. Germline CDR1 MNHEY, CDR2 SMNVEV (reference sequence). This CDR3 is 14 amino acids long. Written as DNA, the CDR3 is TGTGCCAGCAGTCCGGACAGGGGAAGGGGGCAGCAGTTCTTC. Its protein is CASSPDRGRGQQFF.

The count of this clone is one. The chain employs TRBV9 and TRBJ2-5, with a weak D call TRBD2 (5 bases). The CDR3 contains 16 residues. Between the trimmed V and J ends, which lost 0 bases and 2 bases, there was a span of 14 bases. The germline CDR1 and CDR2 sequences are SGDLS and YYNGEE. CDR3 sequence reads: CASSVGHSSGQETQYF. DNA of the CDR3: TGTGCCAGCAGCGTAGGGCACTCCTCGGGGCAAGAGACCCAGTACTTC.

The J gene is TRBJ2-3, the V gene TRBV9; 12 bases agree with TRBD2. Germline CDR1 and CDR2: SGDLS and YYNGEE. V shed 0 bases, J shed 4 bases, and the junction held 9 bases outside the gene matches. There are 18 residues in the CDR3. For the CDR3, the DNA is TGTGCCAGCAGCGTAGGGGCTAGCGGGGGGGCCGGGGCAGATACGCAGTATTTT. Protein: CASSVGASGGAGADTQYF.

This sequence joins TRBV7-9 and TRBJ2-3; 7 bases agree with TRBD1. Germline CDR1 reads SEHNR; CDR2 reads FQNEAQ (reference sequence). J gave up 2 bases and V 6 bases, and 5 bases lay outside the gene matches. The CDR3 is made up of 14 amino acids. CDR3 sequence reads: CASRPTGATDTQYF. The CDR3 DNA reads as TGTGCCAGCAGGCCTACAGGGGCCACAGATACGCAGTATTTT.

Note on this clone: Other DNA variants within this sample encode the same CDR3. CDR3 nucleotides: TGTGCCAGCAGGGGGACCGGGGCCACTCGTGAGCAGTTCTTC. Its translation is CASRGTGATREQFF. The chain employs TRBV28 and TRBJ2-1, with D perhaps given as TRBD1 or TRBD2 (5 bases each). This CDR3 contains 14 residues. The germline gives CDR1 MDHEN, CDR2 SYDVKM. Trimming shortened V by 6 bases and J by 9 bases, and 18 bases separated the two germline ends. The variable domain in full, with the rest retrieved from reference TRBV28 and TRBJ2-1, is DVKVTQSSRYLVKRTGEKVFLECVQDMDHENMFWYRQDPGLGLRLIYFSYDVKMKEKGDIPEGYSVSREKKERFSLILESASTNQTSMYLCASRGTGATREQFFGPGTRLTVL.

The chain recombines TRBV10-3 with TRBJ1-2, with TRBD1 matching 10 bases. Germline V gene sequence: CDR1 ENHRY, CDR2 SYGVKD. The ends lost 0 bases at V and 6 bases at J; junction bases unmatched: 4. This CDR3 contains 15 residues. DNA of the CDR3: TGTGCCATCAGTGAGTCGGGGGGGACAGGGGATGGCTACACCTTC. It codes for CAISESGGTGDGYTF.

The chain employs TRBV7-2 and TRBJ2-7, with D possibly TRBD2 on 6 matching bases. Germline CDR1 SGHTA, CDR2 FQGNSA. V was trimmed by 3 bases and J by 3 bases, leaving 12 bases between them. CDR3 length equals 14 residues. CDR3 coding DNA: TGTGCCAGCAGCTTGGAACGGGGACTCTACGAGCAGTACTTC. Residues: CASSLERGLYEQYF.

This chain uses TRBV19 with TRBJ1-4; the match to TRBD1 covers 8 bases. The CDR3 sequence is 14 residues long. Germline V gene data show CDR1 as LNHDA and CDR2 as SQIVND (reference sequence). V was clipped by 4 bases and J by 8 bases; unmatched bases: 6. The DNA for the CDR3 is TGTGCCAGTAGTACCGGGACAGGCGCAGAAAAACTGTTTTTT. Its protein is CASSTGTGAEKLFF.

This clone appeared once. The CDR3, as DNA: TGTGCCAGCAGCTCCACGCCGTCAGATAGCAATCAGCCCCAGCATTTT. Its translation: CASSSTPSDSNQPQHF. V usage is TRBV11-2 and J usage is TRBJ1-5; D gene ambiguous. CDR3 length equals 16 residues. Germline CDR1 is SGHAT and CDR2 is FQNNGV. V lost 4 bases to trimming and J lost 0 bases, with 13 bases between them.

The J gene is TRBJ2-7, the V gene TRBV30, with TRBD2 identical over 9 bases. Germline V gene sequence: CDR1 GTSNPN, CDR2 SVGIG (reference sequence). The CDR3 is 15 amino acids. The ends lost 1 base at V and 0 bases at J; junction bases unmatched: 4. CDR3 in DNA: TGTGCCTGGAGTGCAAGCGGGAGGAGCTCCTACGAGCAGTACTTC. Amino acid sequence: CAWSASGRSSYEQYF.

The chain recombines TRBV19 with TRBJ1-2; D is unclear. CDR3 length equals 14 residues. Germline V lookup: CDR1 LNHDA, CDR2 SQIVND (reference sequence). Trimming shortened V by 3 bases and J by 8 bases, and 16 bases separated the two germline ends. The CDR3 sequence: CASSISLGERGYTF. CDR3 coding DNA: TGTGCCAGTAGTATTTCTCTCGGAGAGAGGGGCTACACCTTC.

This sequence joins TRBV10-3 and TRBJ2-1, with 9 positions matching TRBD2. V lost 8 bases, J lost 5 bases, and 13 bases stayed unmatched. The length of the CDR3 is 16 residues. Germline CDR1 reads ENHRY; CDR2 reads SYGVKD. DNA for the CDR3: TGTGCCATCTCGGAATTCATAGCGGGGGATCACAATGAGCAGTTCTTC. Translation gives CAISEFIAGDHNEQFF.

This clone was seen a handful of times. The chain couples TRBV7-3 to TRBJ2-1; D not certain. The CDR3 covers 14 residues. Germline V gene lookup returns CDR1 SGHTA and CDR2 FQGTGA. Between the trimmed V and J ends, which lost 3 bases and 9 bases, there was a span of 15 bases. Here the CDR3 reads CASSFADGQGEQFF. The CDR3 DNA sequence: TGTGCCAGCAGCTTCGCAGATGGGCAAGGTGAGCAGTTCTTC.

CDR3 region: CAWDSILAEQYF. In DNA, the CDR3 is TGTGCCTGGGACAGTATTCTAGCCGAGCAGTACTTC. V is TRBV30 and J is TRBJ2-7; D may match TRBD1 or TRBD2 (5 bases each). V was trimmed by 5 bases and J by 6 bases, leaving 14 bases between them. The CDR3 totals 12 residues. Germline CDR1 GTSNPN, CDR2 SVGIG (reference sequence).

There are a few counts of this clone. V and J are TRBV4-2 and TRBJ2-1; 8 bases align to TRBD2. This CDR3 has 15 residues. The V and J ends lost 0 bases and 3 bases, in that order; junction bases with no gene match: 1. CDR1 LGHNA and CDR2 YNFKEQ come from the germline V gene. The CDR3 is CASSQDAGGYNEQFF. In DNA, the CDR3 is TGTGCCAGCAGCCAAGATGCGGGGGGCTACAATGAGCAGTTCTTC.

V usage is TRBV18 and J usage is TRBJ2-7; D remains ambiguous. Germline V gives CDR1 KGHSH, CDR2 LQKENI. V lost 3 bases and J 7 bases, leaving 13 bases between the germline ends. The length of the CDR3 is 13 residues. In DNA form, the CDR3 reads TGTGCCAGCTCACCCACAATGAGCGCGGAGCAGTACTTC. Translating it yields CASSPTMSAEQYF.

This rearrangement joins TRBV29-1 to TRBJ1-2; 10 nucleotides align to TRBD1. Trimming at V came to 4 bases and at J to 5 bases, leaving 4 bases not matched to a gene. This CDR3 has 13 residues. CDR1 is SQVTM, CDR2 ANQGSEA, per germline. The CDR3 nucleotides are TGCAGCGTTGTCCCGGGACAGGGGTATGGCTACACCTTC. Translation: CSVVPGQGYGYTF. The variable domain in full, with the rest retrieved from reference TRBV29-1 and TRBJ1-2, is SAVISQKPSRDICQRGTSLTIQCQVDSQVTMMFWYRQQPGQSLTLIATANQGSEATYESGFVIDKFPISRPNLTFSTLTVSNMSPEDSSIYLCSVVPGQGYGYTFGSGTRLTVV.

This chain uses TRBV3-1 (or the pseudogene TRBV3-2) with TRBJ2-1; D is possibly TRBD1 (6 bases). Germline CDR1 and CDR2: LGHDT and YNNKEL (reference sequence). The CDR3 is 13 residues long. Trimming left V 1 base short and J 10 bases short, with 11 bases between. The CDR3 DNA reads as TGTGCCAGCAGCCAAGGGGGCAGGGGCGAGCAGTTCTTC. It is translated as CASSQGGRGEQFF.

The chain recombines TRBV7-2 with TRBJ2-2, with TRBD2 matching over 10 bases. Losses at the gene ends were 10 bases for V and 4 bases for J; bases not matched to a gene: 3. CDR3 length equals 13 residues. CDR1 SGHTA and CDR2 FQGNSA come from the germline V gene. In nucleotides, the CDR3 is TGTGCCACAACTAGCGGGGTCACCGGGGAGCTGTTTTTT. This encodes CATTSGVTGELFF.

The V call is TRBV19, the J call TRBJ1-5; D is unresolved. Germline V gives CDR1 LNHDA, CDR2 SQIVND (reference sequence). Trimming cost V 7 bases and J 6 bases, with 10 bases left between them. This CDR3 comprises 12 residues. The CDR3 DNA reads TGTGCCAGTAACGGGGTTGGTCAGCCCCAGCATTTT. It encodes CASNGVGQPQHF.

The chain uses TRBV20-1 and TRBJ2-5; D remains ambiguous. Trimming pared 3 bases from V and 3 bases from J, leaving 14 bases between. CDR1 is DFQATT and CDR2 is SNEGSKA in the germline V gene (reference sequence). CDR3 length equals 14 residues. CDR3 nucleotide sequence: TGCAGTGCTAGTGACGGGTCTTACAAAGAGACCCAGTACTTC. It specifies CSASDGSYKETQYF.

V and J are TRBV6-6 and TRBJ1-1; the D is unclear. From germline, CDR1 is MNHNY and CDR2 SVGAGI (reference sequence). This CDR3 is built from 12 residues. V lost 0 bases, J lost 8 bases, and 7 bases lay in between. CDR3 sequence: CASSYSIREAFF. CDR3 sequence (DNA): TGTGCCAGCAGTTACTCCATAAGAGAAGCTTTCTTT.

The V gene is TRBV7-2, the J gene TRBJ1-5; possibly TRBD1 for D (6 bases). Between the trimmed V and J ends, which lost 4 bases and 3 bases, there was a span of 13 bases. This CDR3 contains 15 residues. CDR1 and CDR2 from the germline V gene are SGHTA and FQGNSA. DNA of the CDR3: TGTGCCAGCAGCTCGAGGGCAGGGGACAATCAGCCCCAGCATTTT. This encodes CASSSRAGDNQPQHF.

The chain carries TRBV19 and TRBJ1-2, with a weak D call TRBD1 (5 bases). CDR3 size: 13 residues. V was cut by 7 bases and J by 8 bases, with 17 bases left in between. Germline V gene lookup returns CDR1 LNHDA and CDR2 SQIVND (reference sequence). The CDR3 sequence is CASTARGPRGYTF. The CDR3 DNA reads TGTGCCAGTACCGCCCGGGGCCCACGGGGCTACACCTTC.

J is TRBJ2-3 and V is TRBV19; 10 bases agree with TRBD1. V was clipped by 3 bases and J by 3 bases; unmatched bases: 3. The CDR3 is 15 residues long. Germline V gives CDR1 LNHDA, CDR2 SQIVND (reference sequence). In nucleotides, the CDR3 is TGTGCCAGTAGTATTATGGGACAGGGGACAGATACGCAGTATTTT. Its translation is CASSIMGQGTDTQYF.

V gene TRBV28 combines with J gene TRBJ2-6; D not certain. CDR1 is MDHEN, CDR2 SYDVKM, per germline. The CDR3 is made up of 15 amino acids. V lost 3 bases and J 4 bases, leaving 10 bases between the germline ends. Written as DNA, the CDR3 is TGTGCCAGCAGTTTCTTGGGATCCGGGGCCAACGTCCTGACTTTC. Encoded protein: CASSFLGSGANVLTF.

The J gene is TRBJ2-2, the V gene TRBV28; TRBD1 or TRBD2 may be the D gene (5 bases each). Germline loops: CDR1 MDHEN, CDR2 SYDVKM. The V and J ends lost 5 bases and 1 base respectively, with 17 bases between them. CDR3 size: 17 residues. The CDR3: CASSHSGTEMNTGELFF. Here the CDR3 DNA reads TGTGCCAGCAGTCACTCCGGGACCGAGATGAACACCGGGGAGCTGTTTTTT.